The sequence of this T cell receptor (beta chain) was determined in a study of blood T cells in healthy people across ages (dated by TCRdb to between 2015 and 2016). With respect to the entire study: Template switching captured roughly one uniquely barcoded TCR beta cDNA molecule per two T cells in model experiments. Four age groups were formed from the donors: young (average roughly 15 years), middle-aged (approximately 39), aged (under 70) and long-lived (approximately 78). Using deep sequencing normalized with unique cDNA molecular identifiers, the study measured how TCR beta repertoire diversity changes with age. To avoid experimental bias, donors of different ages were randomly spread across the sequencing lanes. The study analyzed two additional independent replicas of 1 million unique cDNA reads from the same blood draw for two donors, one aged 18 to 29 and one aged 80 or older.

Overall study results and their limits: A strong correlation was found between observed TCR beta diversity and the percentage of naive T cells measured by flow cytometry. Estimates of total diversity based on one million sequenced T cells were regarded as lower bounds and as underestimates. Donor CMV infection status was unknown, potentially confounding age-related changes in expanded clonotypes. As age increased, observed TCR beta diversity per million T cells dropped in a roughly linear way, and a significant reduction was already evident by age around 41. Because profiling used bulk unsorted PBMCs, naive and antigen-experienced compartments could not be compared conclusively. Compared with the aged group, more naive CD4+ T cells, fewer expanded clones and increased TCR diversity were shown by the long-lived group, suggesting age selection.

For CDR1 and CDR2, the germline V gene (reference sequence) lists SGHAT and FQDESV. The junction carries 8 bases between V and J, which are trimmed by 4 bases and 7 bases respectively. The CDR3 contains 12 residues, cysteine and phenylalanine counted. Only the CDR3 part of the read is kept: 36 bases, read in frame from the first base. The library was produced with 5' RACE. The sample was run on an Illumina HiSeq 2500. A second PCR of roughly 7 to 11 cycles was performed with a sample-barcoded 5' primer and a J-beta primer mix. Each TCR beta cDNA molecule received a unique molecular identifier from a template-switch 5' adaptor carrying 12 random nucleotides. At least 2.5 million CDR3-containing paired-end reads were obtained from each sample. All of the RNA was converted into first-strand cDNA using the Mint cDNA synthesis kit, with a TRBC-specific oligonucleotide serving as the primer. Following uracil-DNA glycosylase treatment, a first 18-cycle PCR with universal primers M1SS and BC2_uni_R was performed on all cDNA. From the authors' description of their analysis: For normalization, 1 million high-quality reads were randomly selected from each sample, with every read carrying a distinct molecular identifier. Instead of being binned into consensus sequences, reads that shared molecular identifiers were thrown out. MiTCR, run with a Q25 quality threshold and the strictest error-elimination algorithm, handled CDR3 identification, clonotype clustering and error correction. Lower-bound total TCR beta diversity was estimated with a nonparametric unseen species model using Euler transformation. TCRdb's own reprocessing of the public reads used fastp at Q25 and MiXCR and kept productive beta chains. Every CDR3 protein is listed once, alongside the most common genes and DNA of its rows. The V and J calls reflect TCRdb's pipeline rather than the authors' work. The sample has about 580,000 distinct CDR3 sequences on record, around half of them singletons. The ten top clones hold just under 25% of the sample.

Systemically healthy Caucasian individuals from Russia, 39 in total and aged about 6 to 100 years, were included as donors. Each donor gave around 9 milliliters of peripheral blood, collected into EDTA-treated Vacutainer tubes. Ficoll-Paque density-gradient centrifugation was used to isolate PBMCs, with at least 6 million obtained per sample. Total RNA was extracted from PBMCs with Trizol reagent, with at least 6 micrograms obtained per sample. For every donor, flow cytometry on a PBMC aliquot measured the percentage of naive CD45RAhigh/CD27high T cells. With regard to this clonotype: Its antigen is not yet known. Qualities for individual bases were not recorded, and no much larger clone is one base off.

Recombination connected TRBV11-1 to TRBJ2-1, with no D gene named confidently. The specimen sequenced was blood. The sequence came from a man aged 80 or over in good health. The nucleotide sequence reads as follows: TGTGCCAGCAGCTCTACAAAGAATGAGCAGTTCTTC. Its protein is CASSSTKNEQFF.